These T cell receptor beta chains were read from a single sample in a study of cytomegalovirus exposure and HLA in healthy donors. Only in-frame clones appear in the TCRdb table, and some are missing; sequencing was by immunoSEQ multiplex PCR. The data contain approximately 100,000 clones, 64% of them seen just once; the ten biggest clones take up approximately 3%. Sequenced input: PBMCs. These receptors all stem from a man aged 60-69 years in good health and CMV-seronegative. CDR3s include the opening cysteine and the closing phenylalanine or tryptophan. The D gene is left open where the match is weak. Clone size appears in some rows only: once, few, many, or a class for an expanded clone.

>.|TRBV19|TRBJ1-1|.
CASSAGQWSSTEAFF
TGTGCCAGTAGTGCCGGACAGTGGAGCAGCACTGAAGCTTTCTTT
>.|TRBV12-5|TRBJ2-3|.
CASGPRTTSTDTQYF
TGTGCTAGTGGCCCCCGGACAACTAGCACAGATACGCAGTATTTT
>TRBD1|TRBV7-2|TRBJ2-7|few
CASSLAGTGGAWQYF
TGTGCCAGCAGCTTGGCCGGGACAGGGGGCGCCTGGCAGTACTTC
>TRBD1|TRBV19|TRBJ1-1|.
CASSIDRVNTEAFF
TGTGCCAGTAGTATTGACAGGGTGAACACTGAAGCTTTCTTT
>.|TRBV5-1|TRBJ2-2|.
CASSPHFSEELFF
TGCGCCAGCAGCCCCCACTTTTCCGAGGAGCTGTTTTTT
>TRBD2|TRBV5-6|TRBJ2-5|once
CASSGLAGPQETQYF
TGTGCCAGCAGCGGGCTAGCGGGCCCCCAAGAGACCCAGTACTTC
>.|TRBV15|TRBJ2-7|.
CATSRGGYEQYF
TGTGCCACCAGCAGAGGAGGCTACGAGCAGTACTTC
>TRBD2|TRBV27|TRBJ2-1|.
CASSLWGGLAGESYNEQFF
TGTGCCAGCAGTTTATGGGGGGGACTAGCGGGGGAGTCCTACAATGAGCAGTTCTTC
>.|TRBV4-2|TRBJ1-4|few
CASSPPGGNPDEKLFF
TGTGCCAGCAGCCCTCCGGGGGGGAATCCCGATGAAAAACTGTTTTTT
>.|TRBV30|TRBJ1-5|.
CAWSGGSLDQPQHF
TGTGCCTGGAGTGGGGGCAGTTTGGATCAGCCCCAGCATTTT
>.|TRBV6-1|TRBJ1-1|once
CASSLTRVNTEAFF
TGTGCCAGCAGCTTGACCAGGGTGAACACTGAAGCTTTCTTT
>.|TRBV19|TRBJ1-5|few
CASSTGGNQPQHF
TGTGCCAGTAGTACCGGAGGGAATCAGCCCCAGCATTTT
>.|TRBV6-6|TRBJ2-7|.
CASSPTGLSPYEQYF
TGTGCCAGCAGTCCTACAGGGTTATCCCCCTACGAGCAGTACTTC
>.|TRBV6-1|TRBJ2-4|few
CASSGTVTVAKNIQYF
TGTGCCAGCAGTGGGACAGTGACAGTAGCCAAAAACATTCAGTACTTC
>.|TRBV7-2|TRBJ2-2|.
CASSLASSVNTGELFF
TGTGCCAGCAGCTTAGCTTCCAGTGTGAACACCGGGGAGCTGTTTTTT
>TRBD1|TRBV19|TRBJ2-5|.
CASSIGGQGKETQYF
TGTGCCAGTAGTATAGGAGGACAGGGAAAAGAGACCCAGTACTTC
>TRBD2|TRBV28|TRBJ2-1|.
CASSLIGGRGNEQFF
TGTGCCAGCAGTTTAATAGGCGGGAGGGGCAATGAGCAGTTCTTC
>TRBD2|TRBV9|TRBJ2-5|once
CASSVEREGGETQYF
TGTGCCAGCAGCGTAGAAAGAGAGGGAGGGGAGACCCAGTACTTC
>.|TRBV5-1|TRBJ2-7|.
CASSLAWGQYEQYF
TGCGCCAGCAGCTTGGCTTGGGGGCAGTACGAGCAGTACTTC
>.|TRBV18|TRBJ2-7|.
CASSPRTASGEQYF
TGTGCCAGCTCACCGAGGACTGCCTCTGGGGAGCAGTACTTC
>.|TRBV7-9|TRBJ2-7|.
CSSSLPDSRVEYF
TGTTCCAGCAGCCTCCCGGACAGCCGCGTTGAGTACTTC
>.|TRBV25-1|TRBJ2-7|.
CASPPVPEPYEQYF
TGTGCCAGCCCCCCGGTCCCCGAGCCCTACGAGCAGTACTTC
>.|TRBV19|TRBJ1-1|once
CASSAHTEAFF
TGTGCCAGTAGTGCACATACTGAAGCTTTCTTT
>.|TRBV5-4|TRBJ2-7|.
CASSSGTEVYEQYF
TGTGCCAGCAGCTCCGGGACTGAAGTCTACGAGCAGTACTTC
>TRBD2|TRBV30|TRBJ2-1|.
CAWSPLAGGNEQFF
TGTGCCTGGAGTCCCTTAGCGGGGGGTAATGAGCAGTTCTTC
>TRBD1|TRBV27|TRBJ2-7|.
CASSPRTGVMGQYF
TGTGCCAGCAGTCCCCGGACAGGTGTGATGGGGCAGTACTTC
>TRBD1|TRBV5-6|TRBJ1-1|.
CASSLTGTGSRAFF
TGTGCCAGCAGCTTAACCGGGACAGGGTCACGAGCTTTCTTT
>TRBD1|TRBV6-4|TRBJ1-1|.
CASSGARGQGNGNTEAFF
TGTGCCAGCAGTGGCGCCAGGGGGCAAGGGAACGGGAACACTGAAGCTTTCTTT
>.|TRBV10-1|TRBJ1-1|.
CASSESGGYTEAFF
TGCGCCAGCAGTGAGTCGGGGGGGTACACTGAAGCTTTCTTT
>TRBD1|TRBV19|TRBJ1-6|medium-sized
CASRPGQGARSPLHF
TGTGCCAGTAGACCGGGACAGGGGGCGCGATCACCCCTCCACTTT
>.|TRBV6-5|TRBJ2-6|.
CASSYTSGANVLTF
TGTGCCAGCAGTTATACTTCTGGGGCCAACGTCCTGACTTTC
>.|TRBV19|TRBJ2-6|.
CASSIMVTSGANVLTF
TGTGCCAGTAGTATTATGGTCACTAGCGGGGCCAACGTCCTGACTTTC